This T cell receptor beta chain was observed in a study of CD8 T cell repertoires and HIV-1 epitope variants. Study at large: T cells were stimulated with Twenty-five Gag and Nef peptides separately.

Germline lookup yields CDR1 MNHNY and CDR2 SVGAGI (reference sequence). CDR3 length equals 16 residues. V lost 6 bases, J lost 1 base, and 8 bases stayed unmatched. Sequencing of TCR beta CDR3 used immunoSEQ survey depth. Method: immunoSEQ multiplex PCR; TCRdb's copy keeps in-frame clones and lacks some. The sample consists of tens of thousands of clones, just under 75% of them appearing once. This clonotype originated in a male donor with HIV. The chain has TRBV6-6 and TRBJ1-1; 10 bases map to TRBD1. The sample comprised uncultured baseline CD8+ T cells from peripheral blood mononuclear cells (PBMCs). In DNA form, the CDR3 reads TGTGCCAGCAGATCAGACAGGGGGCAGGGGAACACTGAAGCTTTCTTT. Protein sequence: CASRSDRGQGNTEAFF.